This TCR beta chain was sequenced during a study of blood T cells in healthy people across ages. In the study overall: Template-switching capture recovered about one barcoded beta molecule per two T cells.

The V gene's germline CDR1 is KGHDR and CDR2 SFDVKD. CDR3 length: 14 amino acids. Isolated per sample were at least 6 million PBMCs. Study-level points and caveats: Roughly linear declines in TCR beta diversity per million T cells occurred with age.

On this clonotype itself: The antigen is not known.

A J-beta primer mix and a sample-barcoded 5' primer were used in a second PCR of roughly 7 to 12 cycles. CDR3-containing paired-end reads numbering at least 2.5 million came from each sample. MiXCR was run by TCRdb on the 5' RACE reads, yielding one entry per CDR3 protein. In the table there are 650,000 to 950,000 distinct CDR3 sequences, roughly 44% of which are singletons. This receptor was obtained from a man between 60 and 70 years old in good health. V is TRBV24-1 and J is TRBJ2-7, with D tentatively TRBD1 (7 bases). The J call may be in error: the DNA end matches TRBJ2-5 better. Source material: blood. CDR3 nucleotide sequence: TGTGCCACCAGTCGTGGGCAGGGGGGAGAGACCCAGTACTTC. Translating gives CATSRGQGGETQYF.